This TCR beta chain originates from a study of blood T cell repertoires in COVID-19. Turning to the study itself: Sample material is recorded as cDNA or gDNA derived from T cells, B-cell-depleted T cells, or PBMCs.

Original processing notes: Estimation of nucleated cell counts relied on the amplification of reference gene primers. Using immunoSEQ multiplex PCR, the repertoire was profiled, and TCRdb retains in-frame clones only, with some absent. V and J calls and clone size are given by that table; D and trimming were obtained from the DNA. The repertoire holds 150,000 or so clones, around 81% seen once, with over 10% in the top ten. This clone was detected a few times. Losses at the gene ends were 7 bases for V and 4 bases for J; bases not matched to a gene: 4. CDR3 length: 13 residues. CDR1 SGHRS and CDR2 YFSETQ come from the germline V gene.

The sequence derives from a man between 70 and 80 years old who had recovered from COVID-19. The V call is TRBV5-1, the J call TRBJ1-3; 8 bases are shared with TRBD1. Sequenced sample: peripheral blood. This chain's CDR3 is CASQTGDGNTIYF. CDR3 nucleotides: TGCGCCAGCCAGACAGGGGACGGAAACACCATATATTTT.